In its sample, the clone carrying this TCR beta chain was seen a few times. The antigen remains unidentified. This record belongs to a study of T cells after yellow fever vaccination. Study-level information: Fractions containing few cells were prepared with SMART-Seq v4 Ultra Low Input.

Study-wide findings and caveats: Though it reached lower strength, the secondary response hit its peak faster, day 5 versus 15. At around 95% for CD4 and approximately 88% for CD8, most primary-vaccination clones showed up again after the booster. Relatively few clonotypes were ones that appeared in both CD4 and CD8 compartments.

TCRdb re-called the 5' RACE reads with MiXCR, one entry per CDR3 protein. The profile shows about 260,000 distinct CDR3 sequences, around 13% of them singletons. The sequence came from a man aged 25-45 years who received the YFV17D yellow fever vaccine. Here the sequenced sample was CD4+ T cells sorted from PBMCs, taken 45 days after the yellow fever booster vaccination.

The DNA of the CDR3 is TGCGCCAGCAGCTTGGGGGTTAGCGGGAGCACAGATACGCAGTATTTT. As protein: CASSLGVSGSTDTQYF. V is TRBV5-1 and J is TRBJ2-3, with 7 bases that match TRBD2. J gave up 0 bases and V 0 bases, and 4 bases lay outside the gene matches. Germline CDR1 and CDR2: SGHRS and YFSETQ. CDR3 length: 16 residues. Drawing the rest from reference TRBV5-1 and TRBJ2-3, the complete variable domain is KAGVTQTPRYLIKTRGQQVTLSCSPISGHRSVSWYQQTPGQGLQFLFEYFSETQRNKGNFPGRFSGRQFSNSRSEMNVSTLELGDSALYLCASSLGVSGSTDTQYFGPGTRLTVL.